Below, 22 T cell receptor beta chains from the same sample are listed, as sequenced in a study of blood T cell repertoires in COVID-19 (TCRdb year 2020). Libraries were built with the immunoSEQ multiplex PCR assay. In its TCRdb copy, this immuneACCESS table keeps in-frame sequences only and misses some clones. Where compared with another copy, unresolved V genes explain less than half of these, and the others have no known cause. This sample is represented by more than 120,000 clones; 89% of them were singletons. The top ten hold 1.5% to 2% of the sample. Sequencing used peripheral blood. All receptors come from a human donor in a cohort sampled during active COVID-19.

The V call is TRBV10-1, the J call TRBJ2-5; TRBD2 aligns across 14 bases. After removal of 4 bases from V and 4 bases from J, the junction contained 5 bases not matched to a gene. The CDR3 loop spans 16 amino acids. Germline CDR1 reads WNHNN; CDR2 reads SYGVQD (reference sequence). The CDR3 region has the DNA TGCGCCAGCAGTGCGACTAGCGGGGGGGCCAGAGAGACCCAGTACTTC. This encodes CASSATSGGARETQYF.

CDR3 loop: CASSRGGTSGGERNEQFF. The DNA for the CDR3 is TGTGCCAGCAGCCGCGGTGGGACTAGCGGGGGGGAAAGGAATGAGCAGTTCTTC. This chain links TRBV5-4 with TRBJ2-1; 16 bases align to TRBD2. Germline CDR1 is SGHNT and CDR2 is YYREEE (reference sequence). CDR3 length: 18 residues. V lost 4 bases to trimming and J lost 7 bases; unmatched junction nucleotides: 11.

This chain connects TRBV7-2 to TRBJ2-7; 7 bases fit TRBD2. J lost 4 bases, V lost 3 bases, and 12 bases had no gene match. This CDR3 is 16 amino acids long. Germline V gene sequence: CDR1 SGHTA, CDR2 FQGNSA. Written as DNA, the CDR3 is TGTGCCAGCAGCTTCGGGATATCGGGGGGAAATTACGAGCAGTACTTC. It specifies CASSFGISGGNYEQYF.

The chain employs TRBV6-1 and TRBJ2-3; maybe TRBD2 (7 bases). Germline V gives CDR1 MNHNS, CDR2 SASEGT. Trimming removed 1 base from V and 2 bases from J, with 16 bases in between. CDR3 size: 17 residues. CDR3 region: CASSEVIEGGATDTQYF. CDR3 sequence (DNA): TGTGCCAGCAGTGAAGTGATCGAAGGGGGGGCCACAGATACGCAGTATTTT.

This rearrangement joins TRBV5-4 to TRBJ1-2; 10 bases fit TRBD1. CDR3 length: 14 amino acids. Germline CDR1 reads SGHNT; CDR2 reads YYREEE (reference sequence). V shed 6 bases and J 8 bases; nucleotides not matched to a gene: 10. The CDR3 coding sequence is TGTGCCAGCACCTGGACAGGGGGTTCCGCGGGCTACACCTTC. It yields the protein CASTWTGGSAGYTF.

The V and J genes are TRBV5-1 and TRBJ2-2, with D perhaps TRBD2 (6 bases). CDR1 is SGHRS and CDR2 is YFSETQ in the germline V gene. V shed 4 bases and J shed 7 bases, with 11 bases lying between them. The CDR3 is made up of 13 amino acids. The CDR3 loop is CASSPPGGGELFF. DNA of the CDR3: TGCGCCAGCAGCCCGCCCGGGGGCGGGGAGCTGTTTTTT.

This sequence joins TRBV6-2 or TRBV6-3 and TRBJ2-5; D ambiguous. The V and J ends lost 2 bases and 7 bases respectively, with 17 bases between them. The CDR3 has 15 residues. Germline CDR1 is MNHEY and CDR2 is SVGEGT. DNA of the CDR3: TGTGCCAGCAGTTACCCCGGCGCGGCACGAGGGACCCAGTACTTC. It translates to CASSYPGAARGTQYF.

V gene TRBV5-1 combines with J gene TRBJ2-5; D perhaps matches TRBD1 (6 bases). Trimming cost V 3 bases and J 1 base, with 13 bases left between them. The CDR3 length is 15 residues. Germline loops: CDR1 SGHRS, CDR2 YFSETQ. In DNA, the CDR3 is TGCGCCAGCAGCTCAACCGGGACACCCCAAGAGACCCAGTACTTC. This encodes CASSSTGTPQETQYF.

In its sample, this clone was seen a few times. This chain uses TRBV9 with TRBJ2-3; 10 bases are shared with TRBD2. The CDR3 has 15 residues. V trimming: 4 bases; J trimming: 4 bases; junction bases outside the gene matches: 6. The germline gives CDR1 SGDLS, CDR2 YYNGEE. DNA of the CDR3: TGTGCCAGCAGCTTCTCTAGCGGGGGCGCAGATACGCAGTATTTT. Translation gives CASSFSSGGADTQYF.

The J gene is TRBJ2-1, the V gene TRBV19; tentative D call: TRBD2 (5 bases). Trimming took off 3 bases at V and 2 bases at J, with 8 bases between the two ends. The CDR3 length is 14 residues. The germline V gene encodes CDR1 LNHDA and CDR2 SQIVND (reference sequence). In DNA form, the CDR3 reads TGTGCCAGTAGTATCGCTAGCCCCTACAATGAGCAGTTCTTC. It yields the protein CASSIASPYNEQFF.

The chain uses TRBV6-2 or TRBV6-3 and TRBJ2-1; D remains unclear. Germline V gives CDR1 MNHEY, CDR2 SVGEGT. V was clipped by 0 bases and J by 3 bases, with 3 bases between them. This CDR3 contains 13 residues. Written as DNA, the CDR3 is TGTGCCAGCAGTTACTCCGGCTACAATGAGCAGTTCTTC. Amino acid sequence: CASSYSGYNEQFF.

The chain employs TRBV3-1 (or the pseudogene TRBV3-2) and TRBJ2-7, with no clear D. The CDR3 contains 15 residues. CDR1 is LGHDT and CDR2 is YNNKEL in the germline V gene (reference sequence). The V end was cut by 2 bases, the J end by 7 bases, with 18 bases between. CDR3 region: CASSQNTGRFEEQYF. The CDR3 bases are TGTGCCAGCAGCCAAAATACGGGTAGGTTTGAGGAGCAGTACTTC.

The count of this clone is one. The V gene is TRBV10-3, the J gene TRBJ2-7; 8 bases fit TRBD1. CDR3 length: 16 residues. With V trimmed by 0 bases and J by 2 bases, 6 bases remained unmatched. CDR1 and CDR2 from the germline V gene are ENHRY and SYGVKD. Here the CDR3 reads CAISESGQELAYEQYF. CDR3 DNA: TGTGCCATCAGTGAGTCGGGACAGGAATTAGCCTACGAGCAGTACTTC.

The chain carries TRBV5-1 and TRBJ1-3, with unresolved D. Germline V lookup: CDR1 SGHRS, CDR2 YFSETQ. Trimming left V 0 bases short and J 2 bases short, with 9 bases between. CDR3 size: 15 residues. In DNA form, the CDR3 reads TGCGCCAGCAGCTTGGTGCCCGAGACTGGAAACACCATATATTTT. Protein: CASSLVPETGNTIYF.

The CDR3 is CASSLVPSSGATDTQYF. As DNA, the CDR3 is TGTGCCAGCAGCTTAGTTCCGAGTAGCGGGGCAACAGATACGCAGTATTTT. The chain uses TRBV7-9 and TRBJ2-3; TRBD2 matches at 8 bases. V lost 1 base, J lost 3 bases, and 9 bases stayed unmatched. Germline CDR1 SEHNR, CDR2 FQNEAQ (reference sequence). This CDR3 region has 17 residues.

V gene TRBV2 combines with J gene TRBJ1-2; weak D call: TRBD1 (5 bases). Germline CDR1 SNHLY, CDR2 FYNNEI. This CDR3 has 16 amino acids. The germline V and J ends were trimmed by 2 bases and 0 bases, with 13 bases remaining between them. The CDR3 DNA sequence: TGTGCCAGCAGTGAACGGGGGAAATTGGCTAACTATGGCTACACCTTC. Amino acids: CASSERGKLANYGYTF.

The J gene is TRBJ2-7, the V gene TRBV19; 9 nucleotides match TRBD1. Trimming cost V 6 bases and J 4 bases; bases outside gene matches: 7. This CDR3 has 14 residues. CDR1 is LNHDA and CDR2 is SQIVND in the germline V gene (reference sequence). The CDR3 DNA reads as TGTGCCAGTAGCCTGGGACAGGGTGGATACGAGCAGTACTTC. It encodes CASSLGQGGYEQYF.

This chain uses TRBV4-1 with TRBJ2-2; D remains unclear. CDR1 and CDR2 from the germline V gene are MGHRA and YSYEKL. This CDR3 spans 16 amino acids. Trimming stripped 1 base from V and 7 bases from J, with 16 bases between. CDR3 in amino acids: CASSQASVPPSGELFF. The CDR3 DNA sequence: TGCGCCAGCAGCCAAGCAAGCGTACCTCCCAGCGGGGAGCTGTTTTTT.

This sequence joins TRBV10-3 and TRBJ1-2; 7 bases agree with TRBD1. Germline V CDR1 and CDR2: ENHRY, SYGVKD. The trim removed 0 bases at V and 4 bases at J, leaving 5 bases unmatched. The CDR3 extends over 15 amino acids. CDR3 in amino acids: CAISESTGAPYGYTF. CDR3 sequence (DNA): TGTGCCATCAGTGAGTCAACAGGGGCCCCCTATGGCTACACCTTC.

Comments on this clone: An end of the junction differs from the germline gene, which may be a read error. This chain's CDR3 is CASSLAPAVDTQYF. CDR3 coding DNA: TGTGCCAGCAGCCTAGCACCAGCGGTAGATACGCAGTATTTT. The V gene is TRBV7-2, the J gene TRBJ2-3, with D perhaps TRBD2 (5 bases). Germline V lookup: CDR1 SGHTA, CDR2 FQGNSA. The CDR3 sequence is 14 residues long.

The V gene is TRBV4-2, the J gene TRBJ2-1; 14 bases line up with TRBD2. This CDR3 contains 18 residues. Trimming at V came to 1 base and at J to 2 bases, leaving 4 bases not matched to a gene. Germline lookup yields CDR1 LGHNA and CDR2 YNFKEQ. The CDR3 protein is CASSQGKTSGGAYNEQFF. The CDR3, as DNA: TGTGCCAGCAGCCAAGGAAAGACTAGCGGGGGGGCCTACAATGAGCAGTTCTTC.

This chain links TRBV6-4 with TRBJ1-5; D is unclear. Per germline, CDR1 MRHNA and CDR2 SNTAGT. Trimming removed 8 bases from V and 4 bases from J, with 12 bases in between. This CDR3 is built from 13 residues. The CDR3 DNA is TGTGCCAGCGCCCGGGAGGCGAATCAGCCCCAGCATTTT. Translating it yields CASAREANQPQHF.